This TCR beta chain emerged from a study of blood T cell repertoires in COVID-19. Libraries were prepared by immunoSEQ multiplex PCR; TCRdb keeps only in-frame clonotypes and omits some of them. The data show about 270,000 clones, 80% to 90% seen once. This CDR3 spans 15 amino acids. Germline values: CDR1 SGHAT, CDR2 FQNNGV. After removal of 3 bases from V and 3 bases from J, the junction contained 4 bases not matched to a gene. Sequenced material: PBMCs or T cells enriched from blood (not recorded which). The sequence was obtained from a woman aged 25 to 39 with acute COVID-19. The chain employs TRBV11-2 and TRBJ2-2; 7 bases are shared with TRBD2. Here the CDR3 DNA reads TGTGCCAGCAGCTTCCGGGACTATTACACCGGGGAGCTGTTTTTT. This sequence encodes CASSFRDYYTGELFF. Together with reference TRBV11-2 and TRBJ2-2, the CDR3 gives the full variable domain: EAGVAQSPRYKIIEKRQSVAFWCNPISGHATLYWYQQILGQGPKLLIQFQNNGVVDDSQLPKDRFSAERLKGVDSTLKIQPAKLEDSAVYLCASSFRDYYTGELFFGEGSRLTVL.